This T cell receptor (beta chain) comes out of a study of CXCR3-negative and CXCR3-positive naive CD8 T cells (dated by TCRdb to about 2019). Describing the broader study: Approximately 130 million TRB reads were obtained in total, roughly 1.5 +/- 0.3 million reads per library. Data from fewer than 12 donors, pooled across two independent experiments, went into the diversity and physicochemical repertoire analyses. For the TRBV-TRBJ cluster analysis, the naive subsets came from a handful of donors, while the memory cells came from 3 donors. Overall study outcomes, separate from this receptor: Freshly isolated PBMCs were used for most assays because CXCR3 expression went down partially after cryopreservation. Within the same donor, TRBV-TRBJ usage looked similar between naive CXCR3-negative and CXCR3-positive cells, but memory cells had distinct patterns. Surface CD5, linked to self-reactivity in mice, was comparable between naive subsets; TCR interaction strength was therefore also inferred from TRB CDR3 physicochemical properties. TRB CDR3s from CXCR3-positive naive cells showed higher hydrophobicity (lower Kidera factor 4), lower energy, and higher strength and volume indices than CXCR3-negative naive cells. Repertoire diversity was comparably high in both naive subsets but much lower in memory CD8+ T cells.

CDR1 and CDR2 are drawn from the germline V gene: SGHRS, YFSETQ. CDR3 length: 14 amino acids, cysteine to phenylalanine. DNA was not recorded. The instrument given in TCRdb is NextSeq 550. The Human TCR Profiling Kit (MiLaboratory) was used to prepare UMI-labeled 5' RACE TRB cDNA libraries. The full amount of extracted RNA was used for cDNA synthesis, and the full amount of resulting cDNA was used for PCR amplification. Libraries were prepared in parallel with an identical number of PCR cycles. As for the original processing: MIGEC and MiXCR extracted about 54,000 +/- 9,700 unique UMI-labeled TRB cDNA molecules per library, requiring at least two reads per UMI. Each library averaged about 40,000 +/- 10,000 functional in-frame TRB CDR3 nucleotide clonotypes without stop codons. After downsampling to 5000 UMI-labeled TRB molecules per sample, diversity metrics, including normalized Shannon-Wiener and Chao1, were computed in VDJtools. Clonotype-size-weighted physicochemical properties of the central five CDR3 residues (interaction energy, strength, volume and Kidera factor 4) were computed in VDJtools. The reads were reprocessed in TCRdb, with one entry per CDR3 protein sequence and no accompanying DNA. In this record, the V and J calls reflect TCRdb's handling and not the investigators' own analysis. In this sample's table one finds around 80,000 distinct CDR3 sequences. The ten largest clonotypes hold approximately 0.58% of the sample.

Each CD8+ T cell subset was flow-sorted in triplicate, and 300,000 cells per subset were placed directly into RLT lysis buffer. To exclude memory contaminants, naive CD8+ T cells were stringently defined as CD45RO-CCR7+CD27+CD95-. Peripheral blood mononuclear cells were isolated from buffy coats by standard density gradient centrifugation. A FACSAria III was used to flow-sort naive CXCR3-negative and CXCR3-positive CD8+ T cells. Total RNA was extracted from sorted cells with an RNeasy Mini Kit. A note on this clonotype: It has no known antigen specificity.

The rearrangement combines TRBV5-1 with TRBJ1-2; as DNA is missing, the TRBD1 call by TCRdb cannot be tested. The sample taken for sequencing was naive CXCR3+ CD8+ T cells from blood. In the paper's terms, the cell subset or site label means: CD45RO-CCR7+CD27+CD95- naive CD8+ T cells expressing CXCR3 (TNR3+). The TCR was taken from a human donor in good health. Some clones in this sample may be carry-over from other donors' samples. The CDR3 loop reads CASSEGQGGYGYTF.